This T cell receptor beta chain was recorded in a study of blood T cell repertoires in COVID-19. Study-wide context: Specimens from acute and convalescent COVID-19 originated in the United States, Italy and Spain.

The CDR3 consists of 13 residues. CDR1 and CDR2 (germline): SGHVS, FQNEAQ. V dropped 4 bases and J dropped 1 base, with 7 bases sitting between them. Under the authors' procedure: Researchers report that nucleated cell counts were estimated from reference gene primer amplification. TCRdb's copy holds only in-frame clones and misses some; the assay was immunoSEQ multiplex PCR. The V and J calls and the clone size are those of that table, but D and trimming were determined from the DNA. The profile shows 150,000 to 200,000 clones, over 75% of them singletons. The clonotype was recovered from a man in his forties with active or convalescent COVID-19. Input material: peripheral blood. The V gene is TRBV7-8, the J gene TRBJ1-1; D unclear. In nucleotides, the CDR3 is TGTGCCAGCAGCTGGAGGGAGAACACTGAAGCTTTCTTT. Its translation: CASSWRENTEAFF.